This section outlines one T cell receptor (beta chain) sequence together with its context. Its antigen is currently not known. The input lacks base qualities; no much larger clone sits a single base away. The sample is drawn from a study of blood T cell repertoires in COVID-19 (dated by TCRdb to 2020 to 2022). Regarding the research as a whole: Collaborator samples came from the United States, Italy and Spain and covered acute and convalescent phases of COVID-19. The prospective study material was composed of cDNA or gDNA derived from T cells, B-cell-depleted T cells, or PBMCs. The dataset comprised deeply sampled blood TCRbeta repertoires from subjects exposed to, actively infected with, or recovered from COVID-19. A freely available public database, intended as a resource for researchers studying the immune response to SARS-CoV-2, is where the repertoires were released. Samples came from the ongoing ImmuneRACE study (first 160 participants) plus 1,254 subjects from 6 global collaborators. Sample metadata almost always included a de-identified subject ID, COVID-19 status, age in years and sex. Where HLA class I and class II types were available, the types were taken from metadata supplied by the sample provider, not from assay-based typing.

The paper's findings and limits, for the study overall: Clinical and demographic metadata were provided uncurated, with the amount varying by source and participant.

TCRbeta CDR3 regions were amplified from genomic DNA using the immunoSEQ Assay, a bias-controlled multiplex PCR. Under the source paper's analysis protocol: The number of nucleated cells in each sample was estimated from the amplification of reference gene primers within the assay. To quantify the absolute abundance of each unique TCRbeta CDR3 rearrangement, sequence reads were collapsed and filtered. For each sample, productive Simpson clonality was calculated by taking the square root of Simpson's diversity index across productive rearrangements. What TCRdb holds here is the immuneACCESS table cut down to in-frame rearrangements. Part of the clones is not present; checked against another copy, under half of the missing clones reflect an unresolved V gene, and the others are unexplained. V, J and clone size reflect that table, while D and trimming were determined from the DNA. This sample is represented by hundreds of thousands of clones; about four fifths of them were singletons. The top ten constitute roughly a tenth of the sample.

Each collaborating institution followed its own protocols to collect whole blood in K2EDTA tubes. Collaborator samples were shipped for TCRbeta analysis as frozen whole blood, isolated PBMCs, or DNA extracted from either sample type. Germline trimming: 4 bases from V, 6 bases from J; junction bases outside gene matches: 3. The CDR1 and CDR2 encoded by the germline V gene are SGHAT and FQNNGV. The CDR3 starts with the cysteine, ends with the phenylalanine, and has 13 residues. Left in the record is the CDR3 DNA by itself, 39 bases read in frame from the first base. The V gene is TRBV11-2 and the J gene is TRBJ1-1; TRBD1 aligns with 9 central bases. Sequencing input: peripheral blood. This TCR was recovered from an elderly woman with acute or convalescent COVID-19. Here is the DNA: TGTGCCAGCAGCTCCAGACAGGGGGCTGAAGCTTTCTTT. Its coded protein is CASSSRQGAEAFF.